This paragraph covers one T cell receptor (beta chain) sequence. Its matching antigen is unknown. The authors isolated CD4+ T cells after around 11 days of culture. This CDR3 is built from 14 residues. The germline V and J ends were trimmed by 2 bases and 4 bases, with 9 bases remaining between them. Germline values: CDR1 KGHDR, CDR2 SFDVKD. Clones were read by immunoSEQ multiplex PCR, and TCRdb kept only the in-frame ones, dropping some. Of tens of thousands of clones detected, 72% appear once; the ten largest clones hold roughly 25%. This specimen belongs to a study of vaccination effects on CD4 cells after COVID-19.

The TCR comes from a human donor who had a prior SARS-CoV-2 infection. J is TRBJ2-3 and V is TRBV24-1; D ambiguous. The source was CD4+ T cells from PBMCs cultured without peptide, collected before COVID-19 vaccination. The CDR3 bases are TGTGCCACCAGTGATTCTAGGGCATCAGATACGCAGTATTTT. Translated, it gives CATSDSRASDTQYF.